Shown below are 8 T cell receptor beta chains from a single sample sequenced in a study of OX40 agonist ivuxolimab in advanced cancers. Sequencing was performed with immunoSEQ multiplex PCR; in TCRdb, only in-frame clones are kept and a portion is missing. The sample contains about 60,000 clones, roughly nine tenths of which appear only once. The source material was CD4+ or CD8+ T cells sorted from blood, sampled in a trial of the OX40 agonist ivuxolimab. These receptors were obtained from an adult with an advanced solid tumor such as melanoma, head and neck, liver or kidney cancer.

Here the CDR3 DNA reads TGTGCCAGCAGTTCGGGACAGTATAATTCACCCCTCCACTTT. Residues: CASSSGQYNSPLHF. The chain couples TRBV27 to TRBJ1-6; TRBD1 aligns across 7 bases. This CDR3 has 14 amino acids. Germline-derived CDR1 and CDR2 are MNHEY and SMNVEV (reference sequence). V shed 4 bases, J shed 4 bases, and the junction held 1 base outside the gene matches.

Points on this clone: Other DNA sequences in this sample translate to the same CDR3. The CDR3 loop reads CASRRQENTEAFF. The DNA for the CDR3 is TGCGCCAGCAGACGGCAGGAAAACACTGAAGCTTTCTTT. The V and J genes are TRBV5-1 and TRBJ1-1; no firm D call. Germline assignment: CDR1 SGHRS and CDR2 YFSETQ. V lost 5 bases, J lost 2 bases, and 10 bases lay in between. The CDR3 is made up of 13 amino acids.

Only one count was recorded for this clone. This sequence joins TRBV7-2 and TRBJ1-4; D remains ambiguous. V shed 1 base and J shed 11 bases, with 5 bases lying between them. Germline assignment: CDR1 SGHTA and CDR2 FQGNSA. This CDR3 comprises 11 residues. CDR3 nucleotide sequence: TGTGCCAGCAGCTTAGGTGGGAAACTGTTTTTT. Translating gives CASSLGGKLFF.

The chain is built from TRBV7-9 and TRBJ2-7; D gene uncertain. Per germline, CDR1 SEHNR and CDR2 FQNEAQ (reference sequence). V lost 4 bases and J lost 3, with 13 bases in between. This CDR3 has 14 residues. CDR3 bases: TGTGCCAGCAGCTCATCTACCCCAGTCTACGAGCAGTACTTC. Translated: CASSSSTPVYEQYF.

This rearrangement joins TRBV21-1 to TRBJ1-2. TRBV21-1 is a pseudogene segment. The CDR3 has 14 residues. In DNA, the CDR3 is TGTGCCAGCAGCCATAGCCGAGGGGTCTATGGCTACACCTTC. Translating it yields CASSHSRGVYGYTF.

V gene TRBV28 combines with J gene TRBJ2-2; D is uncertain. Germline loops: CDR1 MDHEN, CDR2 SYDVKM. V was cut by 5 bases and J by 6 bases, with 10 bases left in between. The CDR3 loop spans 13 amino acids. CDR3 protein: CASSTRRAGELFF. The CDR3, as DNA: TGTGCCAGCAGTACAAGACGGGCCGGGGAGCTGTTTTTT.

The chain couples TRBV18 to TRBJ1-2; 8 bases match TRBD1. The CDR3 covers 14 residues. J lost 7 bases, V lost 6 bases, and 10 bases had no gene match. Germline V gene sequence: CDR1 KGHSH, CDR2 LQKENI. This CDR3 is CASSPGQGISGYTF. The DNA for the CDR3 is TGTGCCAGCTCCCCAGGACAGGGAATTAGTGGCTACACCTTC. The full variable domain, with the rest looked up from reference TRBV18 and TRBJ1-2, is NAGVMQNPRHLVRRRGQEARLRCSPMKGHSHVYWYRQLPEEGLKFMVYLQKENIIDESGMPKERFSAEFPKEGPSILRIQQVVRGDSAAYFCASSPGQGISGYTFGSGTRLTVV.

The chain is built from TRBV11-1 and TRBJ1-3; D not resolved. Germline V gives CDR1 SGHAT, CDR2 FQDESV (reference sequence). The CDR3 runs 11 residues. Trimming left V 6 bases short and J 4 bases short, with 4 bases between. CDR3 nucleotide sequence: TGTGCCAGCAGGTCAGGAAACACCATATATTTT. Its protein is CASRSGNTIYF.